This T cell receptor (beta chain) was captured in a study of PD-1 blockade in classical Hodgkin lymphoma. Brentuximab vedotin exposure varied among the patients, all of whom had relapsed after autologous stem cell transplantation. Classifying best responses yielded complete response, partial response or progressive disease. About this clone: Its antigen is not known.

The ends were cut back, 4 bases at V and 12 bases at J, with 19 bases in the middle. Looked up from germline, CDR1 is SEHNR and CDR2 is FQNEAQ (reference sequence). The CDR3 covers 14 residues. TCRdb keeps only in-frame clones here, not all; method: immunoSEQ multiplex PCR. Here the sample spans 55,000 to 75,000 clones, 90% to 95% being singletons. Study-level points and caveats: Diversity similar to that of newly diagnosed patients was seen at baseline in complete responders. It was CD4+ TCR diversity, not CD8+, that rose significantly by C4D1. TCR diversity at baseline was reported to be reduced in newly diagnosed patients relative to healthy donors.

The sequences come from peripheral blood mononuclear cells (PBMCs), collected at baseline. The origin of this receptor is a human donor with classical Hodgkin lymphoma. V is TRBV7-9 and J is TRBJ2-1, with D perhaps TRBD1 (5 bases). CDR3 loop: CASSSGGSGLGQFF. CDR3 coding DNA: TGTGCCAGCAGCTCCGGTGGGTCAGGGTTGGGGCAGTTCTTC.